Included here is one T cell receptor (beta chain) sequence, with context. Its antigen is not yet known. V was cut back by 2 bases and J by 6 bases, leaving a gap of 13 bases between them. The CDR3 goes from the cysteine to the phenylalanine over 15 residues. Only CDR3 DNA is held: 45 bases, read in frame from base 1. Reading the germline V gene gives CDR1 KGHSH and CDR2 LQKENI. The sample comes from a study of cytomegalovirus exposure and HLA in healthy donors (dated by TCRdb to 2017 to 2019). About the investigation overall: An earlier analysis of approximately 640 of the donors reported 250 to 350 Gb of sequence data and some 100 million unique TCR beta sequences from about 179 million T cells. On average, roughly 250,000 unique TCR beta nucleotide sequences were sequenced per donor among several hundred genotyped donors of the cohort, with roughly 18% of those sequences being non-productive. Donor age, sex, ethnicity and CMV serostatus were compiled together with the repertoire data. An earlier analysis of 587 of the donors used high-throughput TCR beta sequencing to judge whether each TCR beta V gene segment behaved as functional or pseudogenic. The study profiled the T cell repertoires of hundreds of subjects by immunosequencing and related them to cytomegalovirus serostatus. Class I and class II HLA loci were covered by the typing at four-digit resolution. In addition to the first cohort of several hundred subjects, a separate validation cohort of approximately 120 different subjects was used. Every repertoire in the discovery cohort had been generated on one and the same sequencing platform. In a later genetic analysis, genome-wide SNP genotypes for about 55% of the roughly 670 donors were used, and that subset was treated as a discovery cohort. Of the 350 to 450 genotyped donors, over 65% fell in the genetic ancestry cluster associated with self-reported Caucasian donors. High-throughput TCR immunosequencing, statistical association of individual TCRs with disease status, and machine learning were combined to predict cytomegalovirus infection status. A later analysis re-analyzed previously published TCR beta repertoires from approximately 700 donors and added high-resolution HLA genotyping to study TCR occurrence patterns. In the later analysis, no new phenotypic data were used to find candidate immune exposures; instead, reliance was placed on TCR beta sequences and their occurrence across donors. About five DR-DQ haplotypes were handled as single units for association and clustering, since linkage in the cohort was strong. The study aimed to test whether signatures of past pathogen exposure could be identified by cataloging public T cell receptors. Approximately 330 gigabases of sequencing data and approximately 92 million unique TCR sequences made up an early release that covered nearly 650 HLA-typed donors. The number of typed donors differed by locus: roughly 629-640 for A, B, C, DRB1 and DQB1; some 540 for DQA1; 606 for DPA1; and about 450 for DPB1.

Libraries came from the immunoSEQ multiplex PCR assay. A mixture of 60 forward primers for TCR Vbeta segments and 13 reverse primers for TCR Jbeta segments was used in the multiplex PCR. The CDR3 region of rearranged TCR beta genes was amplified from genomic DNA by a multiplex PCR assay. Amplified TCR beta libraries were sequenced as 87-base-pair reads on the Illumina HiSeq System. The authors' pipeline ran thus. In a later analysis, tens of millions of unique TCR beta chains were counted across the 650 to 750 repertoires, and some 10 million of these chains were shared by at least two donors. Raw reads were error-corrected and collapsed into unique sequences with a nearest-neighbor algorithm that merged closely related sequences to remove PCR and sequencing errors. To assign V, D and J gene segments, CDR3 sequences were aligned to IMGT reference sequences. Each retained sequence needed at least a six-nucleotide match to both a V gene segment and a J gene segment. A rearrangement was called productive if the CDR3 had no stop codons and remained in frame with V and J, and every other rearrangement was called non-productive. Following IMGT convention, CDR3 was defined as the stretch from the second conserved V-encoded cysteine to the conserved J-encoded phenylalanine. In an earlier analysis of 587 of the donors, sequences lacking an unambiguous match to a single V gene segment were excluded. In an earlier analysis of around 590 of the donors, a V segment was called functional when productive rearrangements were above 56.7%, and segregating when the standard deviation between donors exceeded 5%. A statistical classification framework was built to diagnose cytomegalovirus status from the catalog of TCR beta chain sequences. A later analysis assigned V and J genes by comparing TCR nucleotide sequences with IMGT/GENE-DB human TR gene sequences. A later analysis assigned CDR3 sequences and most-parsimonious VDJ recombination scenarios with the TCRdist pipeline. In a later analysis, each TCR beta chain was defined by its CDR3 amino acid sequence together with its V-gene family, and reads lacking a unique V-gene family were excluded. As a way to deal with suspected cross-contamination and a sequencing artifact, a later analysis dropped 500 to 700 nucleotide sequences that were highly shared and had low generation probability. In a later analysis, a clonal expansion index for each public chain was calculated from normalized within-repertoire ranks of inferred template counts. In a later analysis, generation probabilities were computed using a VDJ recombination model fitted to out-of-frame rearrangements, and the results were checked against IGoR. Hypergeometric tests were used in a later analysis to score TCR-TCR, TCR-HLA and TCR-CMV co-occurrence, with a repertoire-size bias correction applied to the TCR pairs. To estimate false discovery rates, a later analysis permuted the HLA or CMV assignments 20 times. In a later analysis, co-occurring TCRs were grouped using DBSCAN, with TCRdist sequence similarity added in when clustering inside HLA-allele-positive subsets. Repertoires with fewer than 30,000 or more than 120,000 public chains, plus five repertoires with anomalous nucleotide sharing, were excluded from co-occurrence clustering. Sourced from immuneACCESS, this table was stored by TCRdb with only in-frame sequences that have V and J called. A share of the clones is absent; for the studies checked, an unresolved V gene accounts for under half, and the remainder has no known explanation. That table furnishes V, J and clone size, whereas the DNA furnished D and trimming. The table for this sample lists tens of thousands of clones. The ten largest clones represent 7.5% to 9% of the sample.

The cohort comprised some 680 healthy bone marrow donors. At the time of sampling, all cohort members were nominally healthy, though unrecorded immune exposures were likely present. The donor tested CMV seronegative, placing the donor among the approximately 400 seronegative members of the cohort. A peripheral blood sample was provided by each donor, and peripheral blood mononuclear cells were used for TCR beta sequencing. The Qiagen DNeasy Blood Extraction Kit was used to extract genomic DNA from the blood cell samples. Overall study outcomes, separate from this receptor: Because HLA typing was unavailable for some donors at each locus, only the typed subset was used in association tests. In a later analysis, HLA-associated TCR beta chains were found to be more clonally expanded and to have lower generation probabilities than equally common non-associated chains. A further reported finding was that TCR beta sequences accurately predicted the HLA-A and HLA-B alleles for most subjects in the first cohort. An association between a missense DCLRE1C variant and V-gene and J-gene trimming of TCR beta chains was found in a later genetic analysis and replicated in an independent cohort. In this cohort, only TCR beta chains were sequenced, and detectable features were limited by the absence of alpha or paired-chain data. Over 15 rarely observed V segments, including chromosome 9 orphons, were excluded from the earlier analysis of some 590 of the donors because counts were too low. Across donors, most TCR sequences were observed very rarely, whereas some public TCRs were present in many individuals. Linkage disequilibrium might explain the correlated functional status among segregating V segments, but an unknown experimental factor could not be excluded. A total of 150 or so TCR beta chains were listed by the study as associated with cytomegalovirus. A later analysis reported that several top co-occurrence clusters appeared linked to parvovirus B19, influenza, CMV and Epstein-Barr virus. An earlier analysis of approximately 540 of the donors showed that most TCR beta V segments appeared in productive rearrangements either about 87% or about 30% of the time, which broadly matched IMGT annotations. According to a later analysis, most CMV-associated TCR beta chains appeared to be HLA-restricted, and the HLA associations seemed to be driven largely by CMV exposure. A later genetic analysis reported fewer N-insertions in productive TCRs among donors in an Asian-associated ancestry cluster than the approximately 700-donor mean. Presence/absence analyses assumed roughly uniform sequencing depth across donors, an assumption that may not hold. A cluster of highly shared sequence variants was judged likely to be a technical artifact of the sequencing pipeline. The authors suggested that the approach could potentially be generalized to other disease states and immunological phenotypes. The only immune exposure information available for the cohort was CMV serostatus. When HLA alleles, especially DR and DQ, strongly co-occurred, attributing TCR associations to individual alleles was difficult. A later analysis associated approximately 17,000 TCR beta sequences with specific HLA alleles at a false discovery rate of 0.05. In a later analysis, TCR association rates were found to vary across HLA loci, with the most associated TCRs seen for DRB1 alleles and the fewest for HLA-C alleles. In vitro tests confirmed that a few of the cytomegalovirus-associated TCR beta chains recognize cytomegalovirus antigens. Because the 87-base-pair reads could not distinguish some IMGT-functional V segments, including TRBV6-2 and TRBV6-3, those segments were excluded. In both the original and validation cohorts, the classifier was reported to diagnose cytomegalovirus status with high specificity and sensitivity.

The sample consisted of PBMCs. The receptor was derived from a male donor in good health and CMV-seronegative. Recombination connected TRBV18 to TRBJ2-2; the D gene is possibly TRBD1, with 5 bases matching. Here is the DNA: TGTGCCAGCTCACCAACGCAGGGTCTGGCCGGGGAGCTGTTTTTT. Its product reads: CASSPTQGLAGELFF.